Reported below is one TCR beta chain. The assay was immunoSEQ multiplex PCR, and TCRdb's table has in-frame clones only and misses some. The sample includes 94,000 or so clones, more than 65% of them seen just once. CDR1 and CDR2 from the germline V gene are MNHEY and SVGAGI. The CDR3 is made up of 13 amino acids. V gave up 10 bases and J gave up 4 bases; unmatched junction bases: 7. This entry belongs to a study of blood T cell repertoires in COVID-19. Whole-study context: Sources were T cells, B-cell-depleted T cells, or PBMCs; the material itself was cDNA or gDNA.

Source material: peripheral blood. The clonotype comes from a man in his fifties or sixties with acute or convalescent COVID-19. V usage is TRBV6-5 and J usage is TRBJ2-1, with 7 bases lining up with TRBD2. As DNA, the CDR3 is TGTGCCACCTTGCTAGCGGCATACAATGAGCAGTTCTTC. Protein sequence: CATLLAAYNEQFF.